These 30 T cell receptor beta chains share one sample of origin, sequenced in a study of response to subunit inactivated influenza vaccine. TCRdb re-called the RT-PCR reads with MiXCR, one entry per CDR3 protein. The repertoire holds under 850,000 distinct CDR3 sequences, roughly 20% seen once, with 9.5% to 13% in the top ten. The source was PBMCs from blood, collected 4 to 6 days after vaccination. The receptors originated from a man in his fifties or sixties who received an inactivated influenza vaccine.

This clonotype has only a few counts. The V call is TRBV6-2 or TRBV6-3, the J call TRBJ2-7; 7 bases fit TRBD1. The CDR3 loop spans 15 amino acids. V shed 2 bases and J 0 bases; nucleotides not matched to a gene: 4. Germline CDR1 is MNHEY and CDR2 is SVGEGT. CDR3 region: CASSYPGTVSYEQYF. CDR3 coding DNA: TGTGCCAGCAGTTACCCCGGGACAGTCTCCTACGAGCAGTACTTC.

J is TRBJ2-1 and V is TRBV20-1; D not resolved. V lost 1 base, J lost 1 base, and 11 bases lay in between. The CDR3 spans 15 residues. Germline CDR1 reads DFQATT; CDR2 reads SNEGSKA (reference sequence). CDR3 protein: CSARGVGWSYNEQFF. The CDR3 DNA reads as TGCAGTGCTAGAGGAGTGGGTTGGTCCTACAATGAGCAGTTCTTC.

V is TRBV5-6 and J is TRBJ2-5, with 7 bases that match TRBD1. V dropped 1 base and J dropped 5; count of bases not matched to a gene: 8. This CDR3 region has 15 residues. The V gene's germline CDR1 is SGHDT and CDR2 YYEEEE. This chain's CDR3 is CASSLLSGGVETQYF. CDR3 nucleotide sequence: TGTGCCAGCAGCTTGTTGTCAGGGGGAGTTGAGACCCAGTACTTC.

The chain combines TRBV24-1 with TRBJ2-5; 10 bases line up with TRBD1. The V gene end was trimmed by 10 bases and the J gene end by 5 bases; junction bases not matched to a gene: 12. The germline CDR1 and CDR2 sequences are KGHDR and SFDVKD. The CDR3 is 15 amino acids. This CDR3 is CATPVGDRGLETQYF. Written as DNA, the CDR3 is TGTGCCACTCCCGTGGGCGACAGGGGGCTGGAGACCCAGTACTTC.

The rearrangement joins TRBV21-1 to TRBJ2-4; TRBD1 is the table's D call, not checked against the DNA. TRBV21-1 is a pseudogene. This CDR3 region has 17 residues. The CDR3 sequence: CASSPRQGNGAKNIQYF. The CDR3 nucleotides are TGTGCCAGCAGCCCCAGACAGGGGAACGGGGCCAAAAACATTCAGTACTTC.

In its sample, this clonotype was seen a few times. The chain is built from TRBV24-1 and TRBJ2-1, with 8 bases lining up with TRBD1. Unmatched junction bases numbered 0, after V lost 0 bases and J lost 6 bases. The CDR3 covers 14 residues. From germline, CDR1 is KGHDR and CDR2 SFDVKD. CDR3 DNA: TGTGCCACCAGTGATTTGGGACAGGGCAATGAGCAGTTCTTC. It translates to CATSDLGQGNEQFF.

In regard to this clonotype: One end of the junction fails to match germline, which may point to a read error. The chain links TRBV20-1 to TRBJ2-1; unclear D gene. This CDR3 has 16 residues. From germline, CDR1 is DFQATT and CDR2 SNEGSKA (reference sequence). The CDR3 is CGANPHSRTSYNEQFF. As DNA, the CDR3 is TGCGGTGCTAACCCCCACTCGAGAACTTCCTACAATGAGCAGTTCTTC.

V is TRBV7-9 and J is TRBJ2-5, with D unclear. The V gene's germline CDR1 is SEHNR and CDR2 FQNEAQ (reference sequence). The V gene lost 5 bases and the J gene lost 5 bases, with 9 bases spanning the gap. CDR3 size: 12 residues. This CDR3 is CASSPVSETQYF. The CDR3 bases are TGTGCCAGCAGCCCTGTCTCGGAGACCCAGTACTTC.

This clonotype was counted many times. The CDR3: CASSEPGQGRYGYTF. The CDR3 DNA sequence: TGTGCCAGCAGCGAGCCGGGACAGGGGAGGTATGGCTACACCTTC. The chain uses TRBV5-5 and TRBJ1-2; 10 positions agree with TRBD1. The germline V gene has CDR1 SGHKS and CDR2 YYEKEE (reference sequence). The V and J ends lost 4 bases and 5 bases, in that order; junction bases with no gene match: 8. This CDR3 spans 15 amino acids.

This clonotype was detected many times. CDR3 sequence (DNA): TGCGCCAGCAGCCAAGACCCTAATCAGCCCCAGCATTTT. Its protein is CASSQDPNQPQHF. The J gene is TRBJ1-5, the V gene TRBV4-1; D unresolved. Germline V CDR1 and CDR2: MGHRA, YSYEKL. This CDR3 is 13 amino acids long. Trimming cost V 0 bases and J 4 bases, with 4 bases left between them.

The chain uses TRBV6-5 and TRBJ2-5, with unresolved D. Trimming shortened V by 0 bases and J by 2 bases, and 10 bases separated the two germline ends. The CDR3 totals 15 residues. The germline V gene has CDR1 MNHEY and CDR2 SVGAGI. CDR3 DNA: TGTGCCAGCAGTTACTCGATCACAGATCAAGAGACCCAGTACTTC. As protein: CASSYSITDQETQYF.

This clonotype was counted only a few times. J is TRBJ1-4 and V is TRBV7-2; tentative D call: TRBD1 (5 bases). Germline V gene lookup returns CDR1 SGHTA and CDR2 FQGNSA. The V gene lost 4 bases and the J gene lost 7 bases, with 16 bases spanning the gap. The CDR3 is 15 amino acids. In nucleotides, the CDR3 is TGTGCCAGCAGCTCAGCCGGGACGGTCATTGAAAAACTGTTTTTT. Translating it yields CASSSAGTVIEKLFF. Based on the CDR3 plus reference TRBV7-2 and TRBJ1-4, the full variable domain is GAGVSQSPSNKVTEKGKDVELRCDPISGHTALYWYRQSLGQGLEFLIYFQGNSAPDKSGLPSDRFSAERTGGSVSTLTIQRTQQEDSAVYLCASSSAGTVIEKLFFGSGTQLSVL.

The V and J genes are TRBV18 and TRBJ1-6; 10 positions agree with TRBD1. The CDR3 loop spans 15 amino acids. Germline assignment: CDR1 KGHSH and CDR2 LQKENI. J was trimmed by 7 bases and V by 4 bases; bases with no gene match: 4. The CDR3 DNA follows: TGTGCCAGCTCACGATCGACAGGGGGCAATTCACCCCTCCACTTT. It encodes CASSRSTGGNSPLHF.

Ten or more counts support this clonotype. The chain couples TRBV5-1 to TRBJ2-3; no clear D. Germline loops: CDR1 SGHRS, CDR2 YFSETQ. The V end lost 4 bases, the J end lost 0 bases, and 15 bases lay between the germline ends. The CDR3 is 16 amino acids. CDR3 bases: TGCGCCAGCAGCCTCAACACCCCCGCGAGCACAGATACGCAGTATTTT. It translates to CASSLNTPASTDTQYF. The entire variable domain, with the rest obtained from reference TRBV5-1 and TRBJ2-3, is as follows: KAGVTQTPRYLIKTRGQQVTLSCSPISGHRSVSWYQQTPGQGLQFLFEYFSETQRNKGNFPGRFSGRQFSNSRSEMNVSTLELGDSALYLCASSLNTPASTDTQYFGPGTRLTVL.

This clonotype was counted ten times or more. The V and J genes are TRBV5-5 and TRBJ2-2; no clear D. With 0 bases removed from V and 4 bases from J, the gap between germline ends came to 13 bases. The CDR3 consists of 16 residues. CDR1 and CDR2 from the germline V gene are SGHKS and YYEKEE (reference sequence). CDR3 bases: TGTGCCAGCAGCTTGGCCGCCAGTCTGGGCACCGGGGAGCTGTTTTTT. Its translation: CASSLAASLGTGELFF.

The chain uses TRBV7-2 and TRBJ2-1; TRBD2 agrees at 8 bases. Trimming removed 5 bases from V and 1 base from J; junction bases left unmatched: 4. Germline V CDR1 and CDR2: SGHTA, FQGNSA. CDR3 length equals 15 residues. CDR3 loop: CASSHSGVSYNEQFF. As DNA, the CDR3 is TGTGCCAGCAGCCATAGCGGGGTTTCCTACAATGAGCAGTTCTTC. Full variable domain (remainder filled in from reference TRBV7-2 and TRBJ2-1): GAGVSQSPSNKVTEKGKDVELRCDPISGHTALYWYRQSLGQGLEFLIYFQGNSAPDKSGLPSDRFSAERTGGSVSTLTIQRTQQEDSAVYLCASSHSGVSYNEQFFGPGTRLTVL.

The chain links TRBV24-1 to TRBJ1-5, with D unresolved. The V and J ends lost 5 bases and 5 bases respectively, with 9 bases between them. This CDR3 is built from 13 residues. Per germline, CDR1 KGHDR and CDR2 SFDVKD. CDR3 DNA sequence: TGTGCCACCAGTGGGTCGGATTATCAGCCCCAGCATTTT. Translating gives CATSGSDYQPQHF.

This clonotype was seen only a few times. V usage is TRBV6-2 or TRBV6-3 and J usage is TRBJ2-1, with D tentatively TRBD2 (6 bases). Trimming shortened V by 7 bases and J by 7 bases, and 17 bases separated the two germline ends. CDR3 length: 14 residues. From germline, CDR1 is MNHEY and CDR2 SVGEGT. DNA for the CDR3: TGTGCCAGCATAAGGTCGGGGGAGAAGAATGAGCAGTTCTTC. Protein: CASIRSGEKNEQFF.

Many counts were recorded for this clonotype. The chain recombines TRBV6-1 with TRBJ1-2; weak D call: TRBD1 (6 bases). Looked up from germline, CDR1 is MNHNS and CDR2 is SASEGT. This CDR3 comprises 15 residues. Trimming left V 6 bases short and J 0 bases short, with 14 bases between. Here the CDR3 reads CASRRGGEANYGYTF. The DNA of the CDR3 is TGTGCCAGCAGAAGGGGGGGGGAGGCTAACTATGGCTACACCTTC.

In its sample, this clonotype was seen a few times. The CDR3 spells CASSRDRGQEDQPQHF. The CDR3, as DNA: TGTGCCAGCAGCCGGGACCGGGGACAGGAGGATCAGCCCCAGCATTTT. J is TRBJ1-5 and V is TRBV12-3 or TRBV12-4, with 8 bases identical to TRBD1. This CDR3 has 16 amino acids. Germline trimming cut 6 bases from V and 5 bases from J; bases unmatched to any gene: 12.

This clonotype was seen a few times. This chain joins TRBV20-1 and TRBJ1-6, with D possibly being TRBD1 (6 bases). V shed 0 bases and J shed 7 bases, with 16 bases lying between them. CDR1 is DFQATT, CDR2 SNEGSKA, per germline (reference sequence). This CDR3 is built from 16 residues. The CDR3 region is CSARDGTQGGNSPLHF. In DNA form, the CDR3 reads TGCAGTGCTAGAGATGGAACACAGGGTGGCAATTCACCCCTCCACTTT.

The rearrangement joins TRBV5-1 to TRBJ2-7; TRBD1 might be the D (6 bases). The CDR3 contains 14 residues. Deletions cut 2 bases from V and 2 bases from J, with 11 bases between. Germline loops: CDR1 SGHRS, CDR2 YFSETQ. The CDR3 sequence is CASSLQGRTYEQYF. DNA of the CDR3: TGCGCCAGCAGCTTACAGGGCCGGACCTACGAGCAGTACTTC.

CDR3: CASSGTAGSTDTQYF. In nucleotides, the CDR3 is TGCGCCAGCAGCGGGACAGCGGGATCAACAGATACGCAGTATTTT. The chain links TRBV5-1 to TRBJ2-3; D tentatively reads TRBD1 or TRBD2 (7 bases each). The V end lost 4 bases, the J end lost 3 bases, and 15 bases lay between the germline ends. The CDR3 sequence is 15 residues long. Germline V gene data show CDR1 as SGHRS and CDR2 as YFSETQ.

The chain has TRBV5-1 and TRBJ2-3, with D uncertain. Looked up from germline, CDR1 is SGHRS and CDR2 is YFSETQ. This CDR3 region has 12 residues. Trimming stripped 3 bases from V and 3 bases from J, with 5 bases between. The CDR3 region has the DNA TGCGCCAGCAGCTGGAAGACAGATACGCAGTATTTT. Its protein product is CASSWKTDTQYF.

This clonotype was recorded once. Relative to the germline gene, one junction end is altered; a read error may explain this. The V and J genes are TRBV20-1 and TRBJ2-7; D not certain. The CDR3 spans 12 residues. The germline V gene has CDR1 DFQATT and CDR2 SNEGSKA (reference sequence). CDR3 loop: CSARDMRGDGDF. The CDR3 DNA reads as TGCAGTGCTAGAGATATGCGCGGTGACGGAGACTTC.

At least ten counts were recorded for this clonotype. The CDR3 region has the DNA TGCGCCAGCAGCCAAGAAGGACACACCTCTGGGGCCAACGTCCTGACTTTC. This gives the protein CASSQEGHTSGANVLTF. The V and J genes are TRBV4-3 and TRBJ2-6, with D perhaps TRBD1 (5 bases). Germline CDR1 and CDR2: LGHNA and YSLEER. V lost 0 bases to trimming and J lost 0 bases, with 9 bases between them. This CDR3 is 17 amino acids long.

This clonotype was found a few times. The chain links TRBV20-1 to TRBJ2-7; tentatively, D is TRBD2 (5 bases). The germline V gene has CDR1 DFQATT and CDR2 SNEGSKA (reference sequence). V was pared by 0 bases and J by 2 bases, with 11 bases between. This CDR3 has 14 amino acids. CDR3 sequence: CSARDLQRPYEQYF. DNA for the CDR3: TGCAGTGCTAGAGATCTGCAGCGGCCCTACGAGCAGTACTTC.

This clonotype was seen more than once but under ten times. The chain carries TRBV13 and TRBJ2-4, with 9 positions matching TRBD1. The CDR3 is 14 residues long. After removal of 5 bases from V and 8 bases from J, the junction contained 7 bases not matched to a gene. Germline V gives CDR1 PRHDT, CDR2 FYEKMQ (reference sequence). CDR3 amino acids: CASSMGQGFDIQYF. Here the CDR3 DNA reads TGTGCCAGCAGCATGGGACAGGGATTCGACATTCAGTACTTC.

Note on this clonotype: A much bigger clone sits one base away, suggesting this may be a read error. This sequence joins TRBV5-1 and TRBJ2-3, with 8 bases matching TRBD1. Germline V lookup: CDR1 SGHRS, CDR2 YFSETQ. The CDR3 has 15 residues. DNA for the CDR3: TGCGCCAGCAGCCAGGACAGGGCCGCAACAGATACGCAGTGTTTT. It encodes CASSQDRAATDTQCF.

This clonotype was seen at least ten times. The chain has TRBV29-1 and TRBJ2-5; no definite D call. This CDR3 region has 12 residues. Trimming shortened V by 4 bases and J by 5 bases, and 11 bases separated the two germline ends. Germline-derived CDR1 and CDR2 are SQVTM and ANQGSEA. CDR3: CSVVTSPETQYF. Written as DNA, the CDR3 is TGCAGCGTTGTAACATCCCCGGAGACCCAGTACTTC.